A single sample gave rise to the 25 T cell receptor beta chains below, sequenced in a study of T cell responses to AZD1222 COVID-19 vaccine. Sequencing was performed with immunoSEQ multiplex PCR; in TCRdb, only in-frame clones are kept and a portion is missing. The sample has over 100,000 clones, roughly four fifths seen once; the top ten hold around 9.9%. Sequencing used peripheral blood, obtained on day 0 of AZD1222 vaccination. Source of these receptors: an adult in good health.

CDR3 in DNA: TGTGCCAGCAGCCCCTGGACAGGGAACTCACCCCTCCACTTT. Translating gives CASSPWTGNSPLHF. The rearrangement links TRBV3-1 (or the pseudogene TRBV3-2) to TRBJ1-6; TRBD1 agrees at 8 bases. The CDR3 runs 14 residues. Germline CDR1 and CDR2: LGHDT and YNNKEL (reference sequence). V was clipped by 4 bases and J by 10 bases; unmatched bases: 6.

This clone was counted a few times. The rearrangement joins TRBV13 to TRBJ1-6, with D uncertain. Trimming removed 2 bases from V and 9 bases from J, with 20 bases in between. Germline values: CDR1 PRHDT, CDR2 FYEKMQ (reference sequence). The CDR3 extends over 17 amino acids. CDR3 sequence: CASSLRANLRQISPLHF. In nucleotides, the CDR3 is TGTGCCAGCAGCTTAAGGGCAAACCTTCGCCAAATTTCACCCCTCCACTTT.

The V gene is TRBV11-3, the J gene TRBJ2-1; D is ambiguous. This CDR3 comprises 15 residues. Germline CDR1 and CDR2: SGHNT and YENEEA. Between the trimmed V and J ends, which lost 2 bases and 0 bases, there was a span of 8 bases. The CDR3 nucleotides read TGTGCCAGCAGCTTACTCTACAGCTCCTACAATGAGCAGTTCTTC. This translates into CASSLLYSSYNEQFF.

The chain is built from TRBV6-5 and TRBJ2-3; TRBD1 is a possible D gene (6 bases). Trimming took off 7 bases at V and 1 base at J, with 15 bases between the two ends. Germline values: CDR1 MNHEY, CDR2 SVGAGI. The length of the CDR3 is 15 residues. CDR3 sequence (DNA): TGTGCCAGCATTAGGGGGAGAGAAGGCACAGATACGCAGTATTTT. Its protein is CASIRGREGTDTQYF.

This chain connects TRBV25-1 to TRBJ1-2; the match to TRBD1 covers 7 bases. This CDR3 region has 13 residues. After removal of 6 bases from V and 8 bases from J, the junction contained 9 bases not matched to a gene. The germline CDR1 and CDR2 sequences are MGHDK and SYGVNS. The CDR3 DNA is TGTGCCAGCAGGGCATCGACGACAGGGGGCTACACCTTC. Its protein is CASRASTTGGYTF.

The rearrangement uses TRBV27 and TRBJ1-6; the D gene is possibly TRBD1 (5 bases). CDR1 is MNHEY and CDR2 is SMNVEV in the germline V gene (reference sequence). Between the trimmed V and J ends, which lost 3 bases and 10 bases, there was a span of 19 bases. The CDR3 has 16 amino acids. The DNA of the CDR3 is TGTGCCAGCAGTTTTGGGGCAGGGCGGATAAGGTCACCCCTCCACTTT. This sequence encodes CASSFGAGRIRSPLHF.

This clone was observed a handful of times. The chain uses TRBV10-2 and TRBJ1-6; D is uncertain. The CDR3 length is 14 residues. Germline CDR1 reads WSHSY; CDR2 reads SAAADI. V was cut by 6 bases and J by 10 bases, with 16 bases left in between. In DNA, the CDR3 is TGCGCCAGCAGAGCTACAGTCTTCGGATCACCCCTCCACTTT. Protein product: CASRATVFGSPLHF.

The rearrangement uses TRBV2 and TRBJ2-7; D gene unclear. Germline V lookup: CDR1 SNHLY, CDR2 FYNNEI. Between the trimmed V and J ends, which lost 4 bases and 2 bases, there was a span of 9 bases. This CDR3 has 13 residues. CDR3 sequence: CASSARAAYEQYF. CDR3 sequence (DNA): TGTGCCAGCAGTGCAAGGGCCGCCTACGAGCAGTACTTC.

V and J are TRBV3-1 (or the pseudogene TRBV3-2) and TRBJ2-1, with TRBD1 matching over 9 bases. From germline, CDR1 is LGHDT and CDR2 YNNKEL (reference sequence). V lost 4 bases to trimming and J lost 2 bases; unmatched junction nucleotides: 3. The CDR3 is 15 residues long. In DNA form, the CDR3 reads TGTGCCAGCAGCCCGGGACAGGGAACCTACAATGAGCAGTTCTTC. As protein: CASSPGQGTYNEQFF.

A single count supports this clone. The chain recombines TRBV5-4 with TRBJ1-4; D remains ambiguous. The CDR3 runs to 12 residues. Trimming took off 3 bases at V and 9 bases at J, with 9 bases between the two ends. Germline-derived CDR1 and CDR2 are SGHNT and YYREEE (reference sequence). This CDR3 reads CASSSPRKKLFF. The CDR3 nucleotides read TGTGCCAGCAGCTCGCCTCGGAAAAAACTGTTTTTT.

The V and J genes are TRBV7-8 and TRBJ2-7; D might be TRBD2 (6 bases). Germline V gives CDR1 SGHVS, CDR2 FQNEAQ. The CDR3 covers 14 residues. The ends were cut back, 1 base at V and 6 bases at J, with 13 bases in the middle. Written as DNA, the CDR3 is TGTGCCAGCAGCTTAGTAGAGCGGGCGGGCGAGCAGTACTTC. Amino acid sequence: CASSLVERAGEQYF.

The V and J genes are TRBV7-6 and TRBJ1-1; 7 positions agree with TRBD1. Looked up from germline, CDR1 is SGHVS and CDR2 is FNYEAQ. This CDR3 is built from 15 residues. After removal of 1 base from V and 5 bases from J, the junction contained 7 bases not matched to a gene. In nucleotides, the CDR3 is TGTGCCAGCAGCTTAGGTACAGGGGTCACGACTGAAGCTTTCTTT. Translating gives CASSLGTGVTTEAFF.

The chain uses TRBV19 and TRBJ2-2, with D uncertain. CDR3 length equals 12 residues. The V gene lost 6 bases and the J gene lost 7 bases, with 9 bases spanning the gap. CDR1 and CDR2 from the germline V gene are LNHDA and SQIVND (reference sequence). The CDR3: CASRSPGGELFF. CDR3 bases: TGTGCCAGTAGAAGCCCCGGCGGGGAGCTGTTTTTT.

This chain uses TRBV27 with TRBJ2-5; 7 bases are shared with TRBD1. V shed 6 bases, J shed 3 bases, and the junction held 13 bases outside the gene matches. Germline lookup yields CDR1 MNHEY and CDR2 SMNVEV (reference sequence). This CDR3 is 16 amino acids long. CDR3 protein: CASRNLLTGTEETQYF. The CDR3 bases are TGTGCCAGCAGGAACCTACTCACCGGGACAGAAGAGACCCAGTACTTC.

This clone has only a few counts. The V gene is TRBV6-5, the J gene TRBJ2-5; D is possibly TRBD1 (5 bases). Trimming removed 2 bases at V and 1 base at J, with 14 bases between. CDR1 MNHEY and CDR2 SVGAGI come from the germline V gene. CDR3 length: 16 amino acids. The CDR3 protein is CASSYGSTGFQETQYF. The CDR3 DNA reads TGTGCCAGCAGTTACGGATCAACAGGATTCCAAGAGACCCAGTACTTC.

The rearrangement links TRBV28 to TRBJ2-2; D remains unclear. The length of the CDR3 is 15 residues. The V gene lost 7 bases and the J gene lost 0 bases, with 12 bases spanning the gap. Germline V lookup: CDR1 MDHEN, CDR2 SYDVKM. The DNA for the CDR3 is TGTGCCAGCATACGCATTCTCGCGAACACCGGGGAGCTGTTTTTT. Its translation is CASIRILANTGELFF.

The chain recombines TRBV3-1 (or the pseudogene TRBV3-2) with TRBJ2-3; D might be TRBD2 (7 bases). CDR1 LGHDT and CDR2 YNNKEL come from the germline V gene (reference sequence). The CDR3 is made up of 16 amino acids. The V gene lost 3 bases and the J gene lost 1 base, with 14 bases spanning the gap. The DNA of the CDR3 is TGTGCCAGCAGCCATCGTGGCGGGGGCCGCACAGATACGCAGTATTTT. Translation gives CASSHRGGGRTDTQYF.

This chain connects TRBV5-1 to TRBJ2-1; TRBD2 agrees at 11 bases. Germline V gives CDR1 SGHRS, CDR2 YFSETQ. V shed 3 bases, J shed 2 bases, and the junction held 10 bases outside the gene matches. The length of the CDR3 is 18 residues. CDR3 DNA: TGCGCCAGCAGCTGGCGAAGACTAGCGGGGTCTACCTACAATGAGCAGTTCTTC. This codes for CASSWRRLAGSTYNEQFF.

The chain links TRBV19 to TRBJ1-5; D is undetermined. CDR1 and CDR2 from the germline V gene are LNHDA and SQIVND (reference sequence). The ends were cut back, 3 bases at V and 0 bases at J, with 6 bases in the middle. The CDR3 is 14 residues long. CDR3 region: CASSIAVSNQPQHF. CDR3 sequence (DNA): TGTGCCAGTAGTATCGCGGTTAGCAATCAGCCCCAGCATTTT.

The chain couples TRBV11-1 to TRBJ2-1; D not certain. Trimming removed 1 base at V and 5 bases at J, with 9 bases between. This CDR3 has 14 amino acids. Looked up from germline, CDR1 is SGHAT and CDR2 is FQDESV (reference sequence). CDR3 protein: CASSLGPVHNEQFF. Written as DNA, the CDR3 is TGTGCCAGCAGCTTAGGCCCAGTCCACAATGAGCAGTTCTTC.

The CDR3 region has the DNA TGTGCCACCAGCAGAGGTGGGAGCGGGAGCTCCTACAATGAGCAGTTCTTC. Amino acids: CATSRGGSGSSYNEQFF. The chain couples TRBV15 to TRBJ2-1; 8 nucleotides agree with TRBD2. The CDR3 extends over 17 amino acids. CDR1 is LNHNV, CDR2 YYDKDF, per germline (reference sequence). V lost 1 base to trimming and J lost 0 bases; unmatched junction nucleotides: 5.

Comments on this clone: A junction boundary mismatches the germline segment, possibly from a read error. The chain uses TRBV7-9 and TRBJ2-3, with 10 bases aligning to TRBD2. CDR3 length: 14 residues. Germline V gene data show CDR1 as SEHNR and CDR2 as FQNEAQ (reference sequence). The CDR3 region is CASSLAGETDTQYF. DNA for the CDR3: TGTGCCAGCAGCCTAGCGGGGGAGACAGATACGCAGTATTTT. Variable domain in full (rest from reference TRBV7-9 and TRBJ2-3): DTGVSQNPRHKITKRGQNVTFRCDPISEHNRLYWYRQTLGQGPEFLTYFQNEAQLEKSRLLSDRFSAERPKGSFSTLEIQRTEQGDSAMYLCASSLAGETDTQYFGPGTRLTVL.

The chain has TRBV30 and TRBJ1-2; D may be TRBD1 (5 bases). Germline-derived CDR1 and CDR2 are GTSNPN and SVGIG (reference sequence). The CDR3 has 15 residues. Trimming stripped 0 bases from V and 8 bases from J, with 19 bases between. Here the CDR3 reads CAWSVGAFGYSGYTF. The CDR3, as DNA: TGTGCCTGGAGTGTAGGGGCCTTCGGATACTCCGGCTACACCTTC.

The count of this clone is one. The chain joins TRBV20-1 to TRBJ1-5; D remains ambiguous. The CDR3 contains 13 residues. V dropped 3 bases and J dropped 3 bases, with 9 bases sitting between them. Looked up from germline, CDR1 is DFQATT and CDR2 is SNEGSKA (reference sequence). In nucleotides, the CDR3 is TGCAGTGCTAGTCGGGATTTCAATCAGCCCCAGCATTTT. Translated: CSASRDFNQPQHF.

This chain joins TRBV7-2 and TRBJ2-7, with 9 bases lining up with TRBD1. Unmatched junction bases numbered 7, after V lost 1 base and J lost 3 bases. This CDR3 has 16 residues. Germline V gene data show CDR1 as SGHTA and CDR2 as FQGNSA. CDR3 in amino acids: CASSLGRDRDGYEQYF. The CDR3 nucleotides are TGTGCCAGCAGCTTAGGCCGGGACAGGGATGGCTACGAGCAGTACTTC.